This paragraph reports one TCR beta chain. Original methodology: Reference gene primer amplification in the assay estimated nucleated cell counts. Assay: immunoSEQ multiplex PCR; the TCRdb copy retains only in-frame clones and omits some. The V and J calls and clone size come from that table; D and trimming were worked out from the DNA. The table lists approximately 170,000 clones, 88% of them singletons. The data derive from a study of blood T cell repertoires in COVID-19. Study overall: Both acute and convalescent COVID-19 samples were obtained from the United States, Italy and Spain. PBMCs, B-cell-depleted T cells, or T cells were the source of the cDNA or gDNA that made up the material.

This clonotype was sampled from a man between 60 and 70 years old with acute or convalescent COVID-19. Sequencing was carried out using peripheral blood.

CDR3 bases: TGTGCCAGCACCACGTCGGGGGGCCGCTCTGGAAACACCATATATTTT. Amino acid sequence: CASTTSGGRSGNTIYF. The chain carries TRBV5-4 and TRBJ1-3, with a tentative D call TRBD1 (6 bases). The V and J ends lost 6 bases and 0 bases respectively, with 16 bases between them. Germline values: CDR1 SGHNT, CDR2 YYREEE (reference sequence). The CDR3 extends over 16 amino acids.